A single sample gave rise to the 11 T cell receptor beta chains below, sequenced in a study of PD-1 blockade in classical Hodgkin lymphoma. Described time point: cycle 4 day 1 (C4D1), after 6 weeks of nivolumab. Brentuximab vedotin exposure varied, and every patient relapsed after autologous stem cell transplantation. Sequencing used immunoSEQ multiplex PCR; TCRdb keeps in-frame clones, though not all of them. Here the sample spans approximately 49,000 clones, over 70% being singletons. Sequenced here: peripheral blood mononuclear cells (PBMCs), sampled before the fourth cycle of nivolumab. These receptors originate from a human donor with classical Hodgkin lymphoma.

The genes are TRBV21-1 and TRBJ2-1; the D call in the table, TRBD2, was not verified against the DNA. TRBV21-1 is termed a pseudogene. The CDR3 has 15 amino acids. The DNA of the CDR3 is TGTGCCAGCAGCAAAGAAAGCGGATCCTACAATGAGCAGTTCTTC. Translation gives CASSKESGSYNEQFF.

The chain carries TRBV27 and TRBJ2-7; D is ambiguous. Germline CDR1 MNHEY, CDR2 SMNVEV (reference sequence). V was clipped by 0 bases and J by 5 bases, with 14 bases between them. CDR3 length: 15 amino acids. CDR3 DNA sequence: TGTGCCAGCAGTTTATCCCGCGGAGCCCCCCACGAGCAGTACTTC. It translates to CASSLSRGAPHEQYF.

The count of this clone is one. V and J are TRBV28 and TRBJ2-7, with D possibly matching TRBD1 (5 bases). Germline assignment: CDR1 MDHEN and CDR2 SYDVKM. The ends were cut back, 4 bases at V and 6 bases at J, with 22 bases in the middle. The CDR3 spans 16 residues. The CDR3: CASSSPSERGRPEQYF. The CDR3 bases are TGTGCCAGCAGTTCCCCCTCAGAAAGGGGTCGGCCCGAGCAGTACTTC.

In this sample, this clone turned up a few times. This chain links TRBV4-3 with TRBJ1-2, with D unresolved. Deletions cut 0 bases from V and 4 bases from J, with 6 bases between. Germline assignment: CDR1 LGHNA and CDR2 YSLEER. The CDR3 totals 13 residues. CDR3 region: CASSQDRFYGYTF. DNA for the CDR3: TGCGCCAGCAGCCAAGACCGGTTCTATGGCTACACCTTC.

V usage is TRBV30 and J usage is TRBJ2-2; D is unclear. Between the trimmed V and J ends, which lost 4 bases and 1 base, there was a span of 4 bases. Germline CDR1 is GTSNPN and CDR2 is SVGIG (reference sequence). This CDR3 has 12 residues. Here the CDR3 reads CAWTENTGELFF. As DNA, the CDR3 is TGTGCCTGGACTGAGAACACCGGGGAGCTGTTTTTT.

The chain links TRBV7-2 to TRBJ1-2; 7 nucleotides match TRBD1. Germline trimming cut 4 bases from V and 8 bases from J; bases unmatched to any gene: 13. Germline V gene data show CDR1 as SGHTA and CDR2 as FQGNSA. The CDR3 runs 15 residues. The CDR3 reads CASSSFYPGTVGYTF. The CDR3 DNA sequence: TGTGCCAGCAGCTCATTCTACCCCGGGACAGTAGGCTACACCTTC.

This clone was seen only once. J is TRBJ2-2 and V is TRBV5-1; 9 bases match TRBD1. Germline lookup yields CDR1 SGHRS and CDR2 YFSETQ. The CDR3 consists of 16 residues. After removal of 4 bases from V and 5 bases from J, the junction contained 9 bases not matched to a gene. In nucleotides, the CDR3 is TGCGCCAGCAGCCCCACCGGGACAGGGATAACCGGGGAGCTGTTTTTT. As protein: CASSPTGTGITGELFF. The variable domain in full, with the rest retrieved from reference TRBV5-1 and TRBJ2-2, is KAGVTQTPRYLIKTRGQQVTLSCSPISGHRSVSWYQQTPGQGLQFLFEYFSETQRNKGNFPGRFSGRQFSNSRSEMNVSTLELGDSALYLCASSPTGTGITGELFFGEGSRLTVL.

This clone was observed a few times. The chain carries TRBV5-1 and TRBJ2-6; no clear D. The germline V and J ends were trimmed by 4 bases and 0 bases, with 2 bases remaining between them. Germline V gene lookup returns CDR1 SGHRS and CDR2 YFSETQ. This CDR3 region has 13 residues. DNA for the CDR3: TGCGCCAGCAGCGCCTCTGGGGCCAACGTCCTGACTTTC. The encoded protein is CASSASGANVLTF.

This sequence joins TRBV9 and TRBJ1-6; D gene uncertain. This CDR3 region has 12 residues. The ends were cut back, 2 bases at V and 11 bases at J, with 8 bases in the middle. Germline loops: CDR1 SGDLS, CDR2 YYNGEE. The CDR3 is CASSVETAPLHF. The CDR3 DNA sequence: TGTGCCAGCAGCGTTGAGACGGCACCCCTCCACTTT.

This chain links TRBV5-1 with TRBJ2-7; D perhaps matches TRBD2 (6 bases). The V gene's germline CDR1 is SGHRS and CDR2 YFSETQ. CDR3 length: 15 residues. V lost 4 bases to trimming and J lost 2 bases, with 16 bases between them. The CDR3 here is CASSIGGGNTYEQYF. CDR3 nucleotide sequence: TGCGCCAGCAGCATTGGTGGGGGGAATACCTACGAGCAGTACTTC.

The V call is TRBV14, the J call TRBJ1-2; unclear D gene. The CDR3 has 13 residues. Germline assignment: CDR1 SGHDN and CDR2 FVKESK. Trimming left V 2 bases short and J 4 bases short, with 8 bases between. CDR3 amino acids: CASSQFLSYGYTF. Here the CDR3 DNA reads TGTGCCAGCAGCCAATTCCTTTCCTATGGCTACACCTTC. The variable domain in full, completed from reference TRBV14 and TRBJ1-2, reads EAGVTQFPSHSVIEKGQTVTLRCDPISGHDNLYWYRRVMGKEIKFLLHFVKESKQDESGMPNNRFLAERTGGTYSTLKVQPAELEDSGVYFCASSQFLSYGYTFGSGTRLTVV.